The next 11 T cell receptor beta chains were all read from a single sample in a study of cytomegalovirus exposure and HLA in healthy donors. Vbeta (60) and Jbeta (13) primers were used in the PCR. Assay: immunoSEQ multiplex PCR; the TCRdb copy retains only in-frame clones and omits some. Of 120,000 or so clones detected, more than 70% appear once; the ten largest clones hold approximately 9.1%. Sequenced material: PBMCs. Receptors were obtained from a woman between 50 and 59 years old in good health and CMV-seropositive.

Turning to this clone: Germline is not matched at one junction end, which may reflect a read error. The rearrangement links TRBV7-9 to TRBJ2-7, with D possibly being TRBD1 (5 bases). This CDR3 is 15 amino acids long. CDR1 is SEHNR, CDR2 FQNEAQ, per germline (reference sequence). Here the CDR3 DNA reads TGTTCCAGCAGCTTAGTCTGGACGGACACCTACGAGCAGTACTTC. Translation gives CSSSLVWTDTYEQYF.

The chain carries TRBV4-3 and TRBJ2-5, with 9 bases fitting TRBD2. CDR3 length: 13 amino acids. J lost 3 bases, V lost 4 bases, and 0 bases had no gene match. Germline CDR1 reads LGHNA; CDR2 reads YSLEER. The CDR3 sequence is CASSRTSEETQYF. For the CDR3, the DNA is TGCGCCAGCAGCCGGACTAGCGAAGAGACCCAGTACTTC.

The CDR3 DNA sequence: TGTGCCAGCAGTGCTACCGGGACAGGGGCCGGGGAGCTGTTTTTT. Amino acids: CASSATGTGAGELFF. The rearrangement joins TRBV25-1 to TRBJ2-2; 10 bases line up with TRBD1. The CDR3 runs 15 residues. With V trimmed by 4 bases and J by 6 bases, 5 bases remained unmatched. Germline CDR1 and CDR2: MGHDK and SYGVNS.

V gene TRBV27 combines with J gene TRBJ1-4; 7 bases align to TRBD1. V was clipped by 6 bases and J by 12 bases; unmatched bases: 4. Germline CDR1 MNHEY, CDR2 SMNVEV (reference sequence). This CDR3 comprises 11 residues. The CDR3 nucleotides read TGTGCCAGCAGAAGGGGGCAGCAACTGTTTTTT. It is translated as CASRRGQQLFF.

CDR3 sequence: CASSPGGYNEKLFF. The DNA of the CDR3 is TGTGCCAGCAGCCCGGGGGGGTATAATGAAAAACTGTTTTTT. The genes are TRBV7-2 and TRBJ1-4; perhaps TRBD1 as D (5 bases). Trimming removed 5 bases at V and 4 bases at J, with 11 bases between. The CDR3 totals 14 residues. In germline, CDR1 is SGHTA, CDR2 FQGNSA. Filled out from reference TRBV7-2 and TRBJ1-4, the complete variable domain reads GAGVSQSPSNKVTEKGKDVELRCDPISGHTALYWYRQSLGQGLEFLIYFQGNSAPDKSGLPSDRFSAERTGGSVSTLTIQRTQQEDSAVYLCASSPGGYNEKLFFGSGTQLSVL.

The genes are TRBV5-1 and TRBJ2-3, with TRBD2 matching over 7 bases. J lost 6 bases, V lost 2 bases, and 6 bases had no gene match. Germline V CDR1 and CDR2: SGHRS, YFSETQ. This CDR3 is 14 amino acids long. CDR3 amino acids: CASSFGQGGDTQYF. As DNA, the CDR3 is TGCGCCAGCAGCTTCGGCCAGGGAGGGGATACGCAGTATTTT. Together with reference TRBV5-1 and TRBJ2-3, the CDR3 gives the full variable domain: KAGVTQTPRYLIKTRGQQVTLSCSPISGHRSVSWYQQTPGQGLQFLFEYFSETQRNKGNFPGRFSGRQFSNSRSEMNVSTLELGDSALYLCASSFGQGGDTQYFGPGTRLTVL.

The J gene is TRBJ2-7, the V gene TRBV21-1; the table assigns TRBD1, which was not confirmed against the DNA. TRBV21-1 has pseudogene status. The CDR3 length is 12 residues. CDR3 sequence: CASSRDRGEQYF. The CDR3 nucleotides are TGTGCCAGCAGCAGAGACAGGGGCGAGCAGTACTTC.

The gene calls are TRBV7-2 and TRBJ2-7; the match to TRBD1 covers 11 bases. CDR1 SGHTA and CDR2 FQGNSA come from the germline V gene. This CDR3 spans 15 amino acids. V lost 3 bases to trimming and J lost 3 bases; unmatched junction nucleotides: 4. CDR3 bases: TGTGCCAGCAGCTTGGCCGGGACAGGGGGCTACGAGCAGTACTTC. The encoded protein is CASSLAGTGGYEQYF.

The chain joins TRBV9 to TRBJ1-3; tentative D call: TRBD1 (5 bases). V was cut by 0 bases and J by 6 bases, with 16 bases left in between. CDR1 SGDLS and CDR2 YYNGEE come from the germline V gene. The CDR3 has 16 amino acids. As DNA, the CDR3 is TGTGCCAGCAGCGTAGAAGGCAGCGGGACCCTAAACACCATATATTTT. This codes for CASSVEGSGTLNTIYF.

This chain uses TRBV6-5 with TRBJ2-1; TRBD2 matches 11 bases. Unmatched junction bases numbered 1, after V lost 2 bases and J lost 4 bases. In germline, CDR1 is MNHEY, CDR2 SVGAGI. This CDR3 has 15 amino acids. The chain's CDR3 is CASSYGTSGYNEQFF. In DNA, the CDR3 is TGTGCCAGCAGTTACGGGACTAGCGGTTACAATGAGCAGTTCTTC.

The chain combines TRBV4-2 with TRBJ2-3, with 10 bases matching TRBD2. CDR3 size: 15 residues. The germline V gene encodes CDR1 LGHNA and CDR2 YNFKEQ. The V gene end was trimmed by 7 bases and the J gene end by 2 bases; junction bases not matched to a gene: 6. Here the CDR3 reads CASNPLAGVTDTQYF. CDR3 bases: TGTGCCAGCAACCCTCTAGCGGGGGTCACAGATACGCAGTATTTT.